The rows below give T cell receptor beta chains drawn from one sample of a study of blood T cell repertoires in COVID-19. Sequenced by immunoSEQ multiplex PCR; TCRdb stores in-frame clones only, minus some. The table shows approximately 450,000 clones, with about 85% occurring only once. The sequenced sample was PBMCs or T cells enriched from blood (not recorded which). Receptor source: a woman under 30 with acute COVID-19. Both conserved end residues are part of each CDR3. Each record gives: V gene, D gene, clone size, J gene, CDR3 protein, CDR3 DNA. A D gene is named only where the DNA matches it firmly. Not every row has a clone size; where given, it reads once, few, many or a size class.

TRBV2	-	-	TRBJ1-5	CASTVTNVRPNQPQHF	TGTGCCAGCACGGTTACGAACGTCAGGCCCAATCAGCCCCAGCATTTT
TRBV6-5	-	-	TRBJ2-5	CASSPLGQETQYF	TGTGCCAGCAGTCCCCTAGGACAAGAGACCCAGTACTTC
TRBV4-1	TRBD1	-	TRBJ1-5	CASSQDLGTARPQHF	TGCGCCAGCAGCCAAGATCTCGGGACAGCCCGGCCCCAGCATTTT
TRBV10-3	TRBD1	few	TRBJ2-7	CAISGTGDLLEQYF	TGTGCCATCAGTGGGACAGGTGACTTACTGGAGCAGTACTTC
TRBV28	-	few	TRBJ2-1	CASSSLGAWENNEQFF	TGTGCCAGCAGTTCCCTGGGAGCCTGGGAAAATAATGAGCAGTTCTTC
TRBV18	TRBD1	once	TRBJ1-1	CASSSGGGNTEAFF	TGTGCCAGCTCATCAGGGGGCGGGAACACTGAAGCTTTCTTT
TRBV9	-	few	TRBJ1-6	CASSAGPGGNSPLHF	TGTGCCAGCAGCGCAGGGCCCGGAGGGAATTCACCCCTCCACTTT
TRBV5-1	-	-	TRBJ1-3	CASSLGPPNSGNTIYF	TGCGCCAGCAGCTTGGGGCCGCCGAACTCTGGAAACACCATATATTTT
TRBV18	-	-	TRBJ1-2	CASSTDLVYGYTF	TGTGCCAGCTCGACGGACTTGGTCTATGGCTACACCTTC
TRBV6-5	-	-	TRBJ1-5	CASSYRTGNQPQHF	TGTGCCAGCAGTTACAGGACAGGCAATCAGCCCCAGCATTTT
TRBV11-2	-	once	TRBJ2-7	CASSQRIGEQYF	TGTGCCAGCAGCCAGCGTATTGGTGAGCAGTACTTC
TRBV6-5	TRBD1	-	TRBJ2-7	CASNRRQGDYEQYF	TGTGCCAGCAACCGTCGACAGGGGGACTACGAGCAGTACTTC
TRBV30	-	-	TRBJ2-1	CAWDGAGRSYNEQFF	TGTGCCTGGGATGGGGCGGGGCGGTCCTACAATGAGCAGTTCTTC
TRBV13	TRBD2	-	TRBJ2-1	CASSTHTSGSGNEQFF	TGTGCCAGCAGCACACATACTAGCGGGAGTGGGAATGAGCAGTTCTTC
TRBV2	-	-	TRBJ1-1	CASSNLRGKSEAFF	TGTGCCAGCAGCAACCTACGGGGGAAATCTGAAGCTTTCTTT
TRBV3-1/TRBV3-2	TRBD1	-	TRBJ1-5	CASSQRTGNQPQHF	TGTGCCAGCAGCCAGAGGACAGGGAATCAGCCCCAGCATTTT
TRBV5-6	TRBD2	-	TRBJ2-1	CASSSPLAGVRNEQFF	TGTGCCAGCAGCTCCCCACTAGCGGGAGTTCGAAATGAGCAGTTCTTC
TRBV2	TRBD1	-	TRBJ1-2	CASKDRVGLDYGYTF	TGTGCCAGCAAAGACAGGGTGGGGTTGGACTATGGCTACACCTTC
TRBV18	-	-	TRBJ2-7	CASSPPSGVYEQYF	TGTGCCAGCTCACCGCCGTCGGGGGTCTACGAGCAGTACTTC
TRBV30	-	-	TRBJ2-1	CAWSGGDEQFF	TGTGCCTGGAGTGGGGGGGATGAGCAGTTCTTC
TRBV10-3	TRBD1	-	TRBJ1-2	CAISESSRGQGARGYTF	TGTGCCATCAGTGAGTCGAGTCGGGGACAGGGGGCTCGGGGCTACACCTTC
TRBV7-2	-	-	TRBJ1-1	CASSLVLGALEAFF	TGTGCCAGCAGCTTAGTCTTGGGGGCACTTGAAGCTTTCTTT
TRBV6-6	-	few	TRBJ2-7	CASSLEGYEQYF	TGTGCCAGCAGCCTGGAGGGCTACGAGCAGTACTTC
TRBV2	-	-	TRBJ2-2	CASRTGAGELFF	TGTGCCAGCAGAACCGGGGCCGGGGAGCTGTTTTTT
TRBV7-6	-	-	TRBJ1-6	CASSLDSSYNSPLHF	TGTGCCAGCAGCTTAGACAGCTCCTATAATTCACCCCTCCACTTT
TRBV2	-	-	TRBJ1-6	CASSRTRSSYNSPLHF	TGTGCCAGCAGCCGTACACGGAGCTCCTATAATTCACCCCTCCACTTT
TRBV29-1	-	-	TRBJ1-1	CSVDSTNTEAFF	TGCAGCGTTGATAGCACGAACACTGAAGCTTTCTTT
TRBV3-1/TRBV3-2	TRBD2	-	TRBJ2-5	CASSQSGGEGQYF	TGTGCCAGCAGCCAATCGGGGGGGGAGGGCCAGTACTTC